This T cell receptor beta chain was documented in a study of low-dose radiotherapy and immunotherapy resistance in tumors. The wider study: Intravenous ipilimumab 1 mg/kg every six weeks was given with nivolumab 240 mg every two weeks. Every two weeks, the protocol called for intravenous cyclophosphamide at 200 mg/m2. It was given one day before each radiation and immunotherapy administration.

TRAV- and TRBV-specific primers were used for first-strand cDNA, which covered alpha and beta chains. TCR amplification used roughly 21 PCR cycles, a constant-region primer and a V-primer adapter. After the mRNA was isolated, it was amplified using in vitro transcription. TCRdb reprocessed the reads with MiXCR, giving one entry per CDR3 protein. The sample records around 65,000 distinct CDR3 sequences, around 27% being singletons. V lost 5 bases to trimming and J lost 2 bases; unmatched junction nucleotides: 12. Looked up from germline, CDR1 is LNHDA and CDR2 is SQIVND (reference sequence). The CDR3 spans 19 residues. In this sample, this clonotype turned up many times. Time point denoted: before trial treatment. Those who qualified had advanced solid tumors (lacking tumor-infiltrating lymphocytes).

The source was PBMCs, collected before treatment. This clonotype was obtained from a male donor with rectosigmoid adenocarcinoma. The genes are TRBV19 and TRBJ2-1, with 13 nucleotides matching TRBD2. In DNA, the CDR3 is TGTGCCAGTAGTCCAACTAGCGGGGGGGGCGGTTTAACCTACAATGAGCAGTTCTTC. It is translated as CASSPTSGGGGLTYNEQFF.